The 14 T cell receptor beta chains in this list originate from one sample, sequenced in a study of blood T cell repertoires in COVID-19. Data came from immunoSEQ multiplex PCR; TCRdb stores just in-frame clones and leaves some out. The repertoire has 70,000 or so clones, 79% of them found once; the top ten carry 40% to 50%. The sequencing sample was made of peripheral blood. The receptors were sampled from a human donor in a cohort sampled during active COVID-19.

The J gene is TRBJ2-5, the V gene TRBV5-1; TRBD1 might be the D (5 bases). CDR3 size: 14 residues. Per the germline V gene, CDR1 is SGHRS and CDR2 is YFSETQ. Trimming removed 3 bases from V and 1 base from J, with 10 bases in between. The CDR3 DNA reads TGCGCCAGCAGCTACGACAGAATCCAAGAGACCCAGTACTTC. It translates to CASSYDRIQETQYF.

At least ten counts were recorded for this clone. CDR3 DNA sequence: TGTGCCAGCAGAGGAGGGATGGACACTGAAGCTTTCTTT. The encoded protein is CASRGGMDTEAFF. J is TRBJ1-1 and V is TRBV27; D is unclear. Germline V gene data show CDR1 as MNHEY and CDR2 as SMNVEV (reference sequence). The CDR3 is 13 residues long. Between the trimmed V and J ends, which lost 6 bases and 3 bases, there was a span of 11 bases.

The rearrangement uses TRBV6-5 and TRBJ2-1; 10 bases align to TRBD2. The CDR3 covers 13 residues. The junction had 2 bases not matched to a gene; V was cut back by 0 bases and J by 12 bases. In germline, CDR1 is MNHEY, CDR2 SVGAGI. The CDR3 DNA reads TGTGCCAGCAGTTACTCGACTAGCGGGCCGCAGTTCTTC. Translated, it gives CASSYSTSGPQFF.

The V gene is TRBV6-5, the J gene TRBJ1-6; D perhaps matches TRBD1 (5 bases). Germline-derived CDR1 and CDR2 are MNHEY and SVGAGI. CDR3 length equals 15 residues. Deletions cut 6 bases from V and 9 bases from J, with 18 bases between. CDR3 nucleotide sequence: TGTGCCAGCAGCCGACGACGACAGACCTCTTCACCCCTCCACTTT. This translates into CASSRRRQTSSPLHF.

The V gene is TRBV29-1, the J gene TRBJ2-7; D not resolved. The ends were cut back, 4 bases at V and 2 bases at J, with 15 bases in the middle. This CDR3 spans 14 amino acids. The V gene's germline CDR1 is SQVTM and CDR2 ANQGSEA. The CDR3 sequence is CSVVGDRDTYEQYF. The DNA of the CDR3 is TGCAGCGTTGTTGGAGACCGAGATACCTACGAGCAGTACTTC.

The rearrangement links TRBV5-6 to TRBJ2-1, with TRBD2 identical over 11 bases. The CDR3 extends over 14 amino acids. The V gene's germline CDR1 is SGHDT and CDR2 YYEEEE. Trimming at V came to 9 bases and at J to 9 bases, leaving 11 bases not matched to a gene. The CDR3 bases are TGTGCCACTACGGGACTAGCGGCGGGCGCTGAGCAGTTCTTC. Its protein product is CATTGLAAGAEQFF.

The chain uses TRBV5-1 and TRBJ1-3; tentatively, D is TRBD1 (5 bases). CDR3 size: 15 residues. Trimming left V 0 bases short and J 0 bases short, with 7 bases between. Per the germline V gene, CDR1 is SGHRS and CDR2 is YFSETQ. The CDR3 sequence: CASSLDGASGNTIYF. The CDR3 coding sequence is TGCGCCAGCAGCTTGGATGGGGCCTCTGGAAACACCATATATTTT.

This rearrangement joins TRBV3-1 (or the pseudogene TRBV3-2) to TRBJ1-5, with a weak D call TRBD1 (6 bases). This CDR3 region has 17 residues. Germline V gene sequence: CDR1 LGHDT, CDR2 YNNKEL (reference sequence). Trimming pared 0 bases from V and 1 base from J, leaving 13 bases between. Here the CDR3 reads CASSQDWGGASNQPQHF. The CDR3 DNA is TGTGCCAGCAGCCAAGATTGGGGGGGGGCGAGCAATCAGCCCCAGCATTTT.

The genes are TRBV6-5 and TRBJ2-2; 8 bases line up with TRBD1. Looked up from germline, CDR1 is MNHEY and CDR2 is SVGAGI. The CDR3 runs to 15 residues. With 6 bases clipped from V and 4 bases from J, the junction kept 7 bases outside the gene matches. CDR3 loop: CASRIGQGFTGELFF. The DNA for the CDR3 is TGTGCCAGCAGAATAGGACAGGGTTTCACCGGGGAGCTGTTTTTT.

The rearrangement joins TRBV10-3 to TRBJ2-5; the D is unclear. The ends were cut back, 8 bases at V and 3 bases at J, with 10 bases in the middle. Germline lookup yields CDR1 ENHRY and CDR2 SYGVKD. The CDR3 contains 12 residues. This CDR3 is CAIGPNKETQYF. The CDR3 DNA follows: TGTGCCATCGGCCCCAACAAAGAGACCCAGTACTTC.

The CDR3 bases are TGTGCCAGCAGCTTCGCCCATAACTACAACACCGGGGAGCTGTTTTTT. Translating it yields CASSFAHNYNTGELFF. This chain connects TRBV7-6 to TRBJ2-2; D gene uncertain. Germline lookup yields CDR1 SGHVS and CDR2 FNYEAQ. The CDR3 totals 16 residues. Trimming cost V 3 bases and J 2 bases, with 13 bases left between them. The whole variable domain, filled in from reference TRBV7-6 and TRBJ2-2, reads GAGVSQSPRYKVTKRGQDVALRCDPISGHVSLYWYRQALGQGPEFLTYFNYEAQQDKSGLPNDRFSAERPEGSISTLTIQRTEQRDSAMYRCASSFAHNYNTGELFFGEGSRLTVL.

The chain uses TRBV19 and TRBJ2-5, with D perhaps TRBD2 (5 bases). V was pared by 8 bases and J by 4 bases, with 14 bases between. CDR3 length equals 13 residues. CDR1 is LNHDA, CDR2 SQIVND, per germline (reference sequence). The CDR3 spells CASSARGAETQYF. The CDR3 bases are TGTGCCAGTTCAGCCCGGGGAGCAGAGACCCAGTACTTC.

This clone turned up a few times. The J gene is TRBJ2-7, the V gene TRBV2; TRBD1 agrees at 9 bases. The CDR3 covers 15 residues. With V trimmed by 6 bases and J by 0 bases, 6 bases remained unmatched. From germline, CDR1 is SNHLY and CDR2 FYNNEI. CDR3 sequence: CASRLGDRASYEQYF. CDR3 nucleotide sequence: TGTGCCAGCAGGCTCGGGGACAGGGCCTCCTACGAGCAGTACTTC.

The rearrangement links TRBV5-5 to TRBJ2-5; 8 bases fit TRBD2. The CDR3 has 14 amino acids. Germline V CDR1 and CDR2: SGHKS, YYEKEE (reference sequence). V shed 4 bases and J 2 bases; nucleotides not matched to a gene: 4. Written as DNA, the CDR3 is TGTGCCAGCAGCCTCCGCGGGGGGCAAGAGACCCAGTACTTC. The encoded protein is CASSLRGGQETQYF.